The 27 T cell receptor beta chains listed next were all sequenced from one sample in a study of blood T cell repertoires in COVID-19. Here immunoSEQ multiplex PCR was the method, and the copy in TCRdb shows in-frame clones only, minus some. The sample contains approximately 300,000 clones, 86% of which appear only once. The sequenced sample was peripheral blood. These receptors came from a woman in her fifties or sixties with acute or convalescent COVID-19.

The chain combines TRBV6-5 with TRBJ2-1, with 11 positions matching TRBD1. CDR1 is MNHEY, CDR2 SVGAGI, per germline. V dropped 6 bases and J dropped 8; count of bases not matched to a gene: 9. The CDR3 sequence is 15 residues long. DNA for the CDR3: TGTGCCAGCAGCCCCTCCGGGACAGGGGGTTATGAGCAGTTCTTC. Amino acid sequence: CASSPSGTGGYEQFF.

This clone is a singleton in its sample. The gene calls are TRBV18 and TRBJ2-7; the D gene is possibly TRBD2 (5 bases). This CDR3 region has 11 residues. The germline CDR1 and CDR2 sequences are KGHSH and LQKENI. With 4 bases removed from V and 4 bases from J, the gap between germline ends came to 5 bases. CDR3 nucleotide sequence: TGTGCCAGCTCACGAGGGTACGAGCAGTACTTC. It yields the protein CASSRGYEQYF.

The gene calls are TRBV6-2 or TRBV6-3 and TRBJ1-1; D gene unclear. CDR1 is MNHEY and CDR2 is SVGEGT in the germline V gene. The CDR3 totals 13 residues. V was cut by 7 bases and J by 7 bases, with 16 bases left in between. CDR3 sequence reads: CASTPSGGGEAFF. Written as DNA, the CDR3 is TGTGCCAGCACCCCTAGTGGTGGCGGTGAAGCTTTCTTT.

The genes are TRBV28 and TRBJ1-5, with no clear D. Germline-derived CDR1 and CDR2 are MDHEN and SYDVKM. V lost 6 bases and J 2 bases, leaving 11 bases between the germline ends. The CDR3 is 14 residues long. This CDR3 is CASSWARGNQPQHF. CDR3 DNA: TGTGCCAGCAGCTGGGCTCGAGGCAATCAGCCCCAGCATTTT.

V gene TRBV7-3 combines with J gene TRBJ2-1; TRBD1 matches at 8 bases. The V segment lost 2 bases and the J segment 6 bases; nucleotides outside the gene matches: 3. Germline CDR1 reads SGHTA; CDR2 reads FQGTGA. CDR3 length: 14 residues. DNA for the CDR3: TGTGCCAGCAGCTTAGGACAGGGCAGCAATGAGCAGTTCTTC. This gives the protein CASSLGQGSNEQFF.

This clone was detected once. This sequence joins TRBV5-4 and TRBJ1-2; D uncertain. The length of the CDR3 is 12 residues. V lost 5 bases and J 8 bases, leaving 13 bases between the germline ends. Germline V lookup: CDR1 SGHNT, CDR2 YYREEE (reference sequence). The CDR3 nucleotides are TGTGCCAGCAGTGATACGAGTTGGGGCTACACCTTC. Its protein product is CASSDTSWGYTF.

This sequence joins TRBV15 and TRBJ1-5; D unresolved. There are 13 residues in the CDR3. Germline V CDR1 and CDR2: LNHNV, YYDKDF (reference sequence). V was cut by 3 bases and J by 3 bases, with 6 bases left in between. CDR3 bases: TGTGCCACCAGCAGGACTGACAATCAGCCCCAGCATTTT. Amino acid sequence: CATSRTDNQPQHF. Full variable domain (rest looked up from reference TRBV15 and TRBJ1-5): DAMVIQNPRYQVTQFGKPVTLSCSQTLNHNVMYWYQQKSSQAPKLLFHYYDKDFNNEADTPDNFQSRRPNTSFCFLDIRSPGLGDTAMYLCATSRTDNQPQHFGDGTRLSIL.

The rearrangement links TRBV18 to TRBJ1-1; D perhaps matches TRBD1 (5 bases). V was trimmed by 3 bases and J by 3 bases, leaving 11 bases between them. The CDR3 extends over 14 amino acids. Germline V gene lookup returns CDR1 KGHSH and CDR2 LQKENI. The CDR3 DNA is TGTGCCAGCTCACCGATTGGAGGGGACACTGAAGCTTTCTTT. Protein sequence: CASSPIGGDTEAFF. The complete variable domain, with remaining parts taken from reference TRBV18 and TRBJ1-1, reads NAGVMQNPRHLVRRRGQEARLRCSPMKGHSHVYWYRQLPEEGLKFMVYLQKENIIDESGMPKERFSAEFPKEGPSILRIQQVVRGDSAAYFCASSPIGGDTEAFFGQGTRLTVV.

This clone was counted between two and nine times. V is TRBV29-1 and J is TRBJ1-1, with 11 bases lining up with TRBD1. The CDR3 has 13 amino acids. Germline trimming cut 8 bases from V and 3 bases from J; bases unmatched to any gene: 5. Germline CDR1 SQVTM, CDR2 ANQGSEA. CDR3 nucleotide sequence: TGCAGCCTCGGACAGGGGGCCTACACTGAAGCTTTCTTT. Protein product: CSLGQGAYTEAFF. Together with reference TRBV29-1 and TRBJ1-1, the CDR3 gives the full variable domain: SAVISQKPSRDICQRGTSLTIQCQVDSQVTMMFWYRQQPGQSLTLIATANQGSEATYESGFVIDKFPISRPNLTFSTLTVSNMSPEDSSIYLCSLGQGAYTEAFFGQGTRLTVV.

The table lists this clone with a few counts. The rearrangement joins TRBV25-1 to TRBJ1-5; 8 bases are shared with TRBD1. This CDR3 comprises 14 residues. Losses at the gene ends were 6 bases for V and 2 bases for J; bases not matched to a gene: 3. The germline V gene has CDR1 MGHDK and CDR2 SYGVNS. CDR3 sequence reads: CASSSTGGNQPQHF. The DNA for the CDR3 is TGTGCCAGCAGCTCGACAGGGGGCAATCAGCCCCAGCATTTT.

CDR3 sequence (DNA): TGTGCCAGTAGTATCTTGGAGGGAGGAGAGACCCAGTACTTC. This sequence encodes CASSILEGGETQYF. This chain uses TRBV19 with TRBJ2-5; TRBD2 might be the D (6 bases). Germline CDR1 is LNHDA and CDR2 is SQIVND (reference sequence). Trimming cost V 3 bases and J 4 bases, with 12 bases left between them. The CDR3 has 14 amino acids.

The V call is TRBV18, the J call TRBJ2-7; 8 bases match TRBD1. In germline, CDR1 is KGHSH, CDR2 LQKENI. V was pared by 5 bases and J by 6 bases, with 6 bases of the junction left unmatched. This CDR3 has 13 amino acids. Here the CDR3 reads CASSANRGSEQYF. CDR3 DNA sequence: TGTGCCAGCTCAGCAAACAGGGGGTCCGAGCAGTACTTC.

This clone has a handful of counts. The V and J genes are TRBV7-2 and TRBJ1-5; 8 positions agree with TRBD1. Germline CDR1 SGHTA, CDR2 FQGNSA. The trim removed 1 base at V and 6 bases at J, leaving 11 bases unmatched. The CDR3 sequence is 17 residues long. CDR3 residues: CASSLVRAGGSSQPQHF. In DNA, the CDR3 is TGTGCCAGCAGCTTAGTAAGGGCAGGGGGCTCAAGTCAGCCCCAGCATTTT.

The rearrangement uses TRBV27 and TRBJ2-5, with 7 bases matching TRBD1. The CDR3 loop spans 14 amino acids. V dropped 2 bases and J dropped 1; count of bases not matched to a gene: 1. The germline V gene has CDR1 MNHEY and CDR2 SMNVEV (reference sequence). The CDR3, as DNA: TGTGCCAGCAGTTTACACAGGGGCCAAGAGACCCAGTACTTC. This sequence encodes CASSLHRGQETQYF.

The chain links TRBV7-2 to TRBJ2-1; 7 nucleotides align to TRBD2. The CDR3 contains 16 residues. Germline CDR1 reads SGHTA; CDR2 reads FQGNSA. With V trimmed by 1 base and J by 6 bases, 9 bases remained unmatched. CDR3 DNA: TGTGCCAGCAGCTTAGAGGGGAGGCGGGGGATCAATGAGCAGTTCTTC. Protein sequence: CASSLEGRRGINEQFF.

The genes are TRBV7-9 and TRBJ1-2; 8 bases are a match to TRBD1. This CDR3 comprises 15 residues. Germline CDR1 and CDR2: SEHNR and FQNEAQ (reference sequence). J gave up 2 bases and V 1 base, and 3 bases lay outside the gene matches. CDR3: CASSLGDRPNYGYTF. The CDR3 region has the DNA TGTGCCAGCAGCTTAGGGGACAGGCCCAACTATGGCTACACCTTC.

This chain links TRBV27 with TRBJ2-4, with 12 bases identical to TRBD1. V lost 7 bases and J lost 1; bases outside the gene matches: 14. The CDR3 loop spans 19 amino acids. The germline V gene has CDR1 MNHEY and CDR2 SMNVEV (reference sequence). In DNA, the CDR3 is TGTGCCAGCACCCCAACGGGACAGGGGGCCCATGATGCCAAAAACATTCAGTACTTC. It translates to CASTPTGQGAHDAKNIQYF.

V and J are TRBV24-1 and TRBJ2-7; 9 nucleotides align to TRBD1. Germline CDR1 is KGHDR and CDR2 is SFDVKD. After removal of 4 bases from V and 1 base from J, the junction contained 4 bases not matched to a gene. The CDR3 is 15 residues long. This CDR3 is CATSEGQGGSYEQYF. The CDR3 nucleotides read TGTGCCACCAGTGAGGGACAGGGAGGGTCCTACGAGCAGTACTTC.

The chain couples TRBV28 to TRBJ2-7, with TRBD1 matching 9 bases. The CDR3 contains 13 residues. The J segment lost 5 bases and the V segment lost 5 bases, leaving 4 bases of the junction unmatched. Germline-derived CDR1 and CDR2 are MDHEN and SYDVKM. The CDR3 DNA is TGTGCCAGCAGTGGACAGGGGAGCCACGAGCAGTACTTC. Protein sequence: CASSGQGSHEQYF.

In this sample, this clone turned up a few times. CDR3 loop: CASSQADKNYGYTF. The CDR3 DNA reads as TGTGCCAGCAGCCAGGCAGACAAGAACTATGGCTACACCTTC. The chain recombines TRBV4-2 with TRBJ1-2; unclear D gene. CDR1 is LGHNA and CDR2 is YNFKEQ in the germline V gene. The V gene lost 3 bases and the J gene lost 2 bases, with 10 bases spanning the gap. This CDR3 comprises 14 residues.

The genes are TRBV21-1 and TRBJ2-1; TRBD2 was called by the table and not checked on the DNA. TRBV21-1 is labeled a pseudogene. CDR3 length: 18 amino acids. CDR3 coding DNA: TGTGCCAGCAGCCCTTGTGCAGCGATCGCCTTGTCTTACAATGAGCAGTTCTTC. Its translation: CASSPCAAIALSYNEQFF.

The genes are TRBV19 and TRBJ2-1, with D possibly being TRBD2 (6 bases). The V end lost 3 bases, the J end lost 6 bases, and 12 bases lay between the germline ends. CDR3 length: 14 residues. Germline V gene sequence: CDR1 LNHDA, CDR2 SQIVND (reference sequence). The CDR3: CASSILLASNEQFF. The DNA for the CDR3 is TGTGCCAGTAGTATCTTACTAGCAAGCAATGAGCAGTTCTTC. The full variable domain, completed using reference TRBV19 and TRBJ2-1, is DGGITQSPKYLFRKEGQNVTLSCEQNLNHDAMYWYRQDPGQGLRLIYYSQIVNDFQKGDIAEGYSVSREKKESFPLTVTSAQKNPTAFYLCASSILLASNEQFFGPGTRLTVL.

The chain has TRBV12-3 or TRBV12-4 and TRBJ1-4, with TRBD1 as a possible D gene (5 bases). CDR3 length equals 13 residues. V was trimmed by 4 bases and J by 5 bases, leaving 8 bases between them. The CDR3 nucleotides are TGTGCCAGCAGTTGGGGGGGAAATGAAAAACTGTTTTTT. Translated: CASSWGGNEKLFF.

The rearrangement joins TRBV28 to TRBJ1-2; 7 bases are a match to TRBD1. J gave up 6 bases and V 2 bases, and 3 bases lay outside the gene matches. The CDR3 totals 13 residues. Germline CDR1 MDHEN, CDR2 SYDVKM. The CDR3 sequence is CASSLEGGDGYTF. CDR3 nucleotide sequence: TGTGCCAGCAGTTTAGAAGGGGGCGATGGCTACACCTTC.

This clone was observed a single time. J is TRBJ2-7 and V is TRBV15; TRBD1 might be the D (5 bases). The CDR3 consists of 18 residues. Trimming stripped 2 bases from V and 7 bases from J, with 27 bases between. CDR1 is LNHNV and CDR2 is YYDKDF in the germline V gene (reference sequence). The CDR3 region has the DNA TGTGCCACCAGCAGAAGACCCCACAGCAGGGTGGTCAGTAGTGAGCAGTACTTC. Translated: CATSRRPHSRVVSSEQYF. Variable domain in full (rest from reference TRBV15 and TRBJ2-7): DAMVIQNPRYQVTQFGKPVTLSCSQTLNHNVMYWYQQKSSQAPKLLFHYYDKDFNNEADTPDNFQSRRPNTSFCFLDIRSPGLGDTAMYLCATSRRPHSRVVSSEQYFGPGTRLTVT.

The chain links TRBV4-2 to TRBJ1-1; no definite D call. CDR3 length: 14 residues. Trimming took off 3 bases at V and 1 base at J, with 9 bases between the two ends. Germline lookup yields CDR1 LGHNA and CDR2 YNFKEQ. CDR3 protein: CASSHSRGNTEAFF. In DNA form, the CDR3 reads TGTGCCAGCAGCCATTCCCGGGGGAACACTGAAGCTTTCTTT.

The rearrangement uses TRBV27 and TRBJ2-3, with a weak D call TRBD2 (6 bases). The germline V and J ends were trimmed by 9 bases and 2 bases, with 24 bases remaining between them. There are 17 residues in the CDR3. The germline V gene has CDR1 MNHEY and CDR2 SMNVEV (reference sequence). CDR3 coding DNA: TGTGCCAGTAGCAAGGAGGGCCTGAGATCCTTCACAGATACGCAGTATTTT. This sequence encodes CASSKEGLRSFTDTQYF.